These T cell receptor beta chains were read from a single sample in a study of shared clonotypes between healthy human individuals. The repertoire was sequenced with immunoSEQ multiplex PCR; TCRdb's copy has only in-frame clones and lacks some. Among about 2.3 million clones listed, about 92% were seen once. Sequenced input: naive CD4+ T cells from PBMCs. These TCRs come from a man younger than 35 in good health. Some clones in this sample may be carry-over from other donors' samples. Each CDR3 is given with its conserved first and last residue. A D gene is named only where the DNA matches it firmly. The size entry is marked missing in some rows and otherwise reads once, few, many or a size class.

>TRBV28|NA|TRBJ2-7|NA
CASATPGLAYEQYF
TGTGCCAGCGCCACCCCCGGCCTTGCCTACGAGCAGTACTTC
>TRBV5-4|NA|TRBJ2-7|TRBD2
CASSFRASGNEQYF
TGTGCCAGCAGCTTTAGGGCTAGCGGGAACGAGCAGTACTTC
>TRBV2|once|TRBJ1-1|NA
CASSSTGGF
TGTGCCAGCAGTTCCACCGGGGGCTTT
>TRBV5-1|once|TRBJ2-5|TRBD1
CASSRRTGQETQYF
TGCGCCAGCAGCCGCCGGACAGGGCAAGAGACCCAGTACTTC
>TRBV7-9|NA|TRBJ2-1|NA
CASSSAYNEQFF
TGTGCCAGCAGCTCAGCCTACAATGAGCAGTTCTTC
>TRBV6-4|NA|TRBJ2-1|NA
CASSDMYGLYNEQFF
TGTGCCAGCAGTGATATGTACGGATTGTACAATGAGCAGTTCTTC
>TRBV5-1|NA|TRBJ1-1|TRBD1
CASSGGTVSTEAFF
TGCGCCAGCAGCGGCGGGACAGTTAGCACTGAAGCTTTCTTT
>TRBV19|NA|TRBJ2-7|NA
CASSIEAAYEQYF
TGTGCCAGTAGTATTGAAGCAGCCTACGAGCAGTACTTC
>TRBV7-2|NA|TRBJ2-3|NA
CASSLGGGSADTQYF
TGTGCCAGCAGCTTGGGGGGCGGGAGCGCAGATACGCAGTATTTT
>TRBV5-5|NA|TRBJ1-5|NA
CASSLGTLNQPQHF
TGTGCCAGCAGCTTAGGCACCCTCAATCAGCCCCAGCATTTT
>TRBV5-1|NA|TRBJ2-3|NA
CASSSREGTDTQYF
TGCGCCAGCAGCTCTAGAGAAGGGACAGATACGCAGTATTTT
>TRBV29-1|NA|TRBJ2-5|NA
CSVAETGPQETQYF
TGCAGCGTTGCGGAGACAGGCCCCCAAGAGACCCAGTACTTC
>TRBV28|once|TRBJ2-5|NA
CASRPGRGRDETQYF
TGTGCCAGCAGGCCTGGCCGGGGGCGGGATGAGACCCAGTACTTC
>TRBV7-3|NA|TRBJ2-7|NA
CASSAMGGPYEQYF
TGTGCCAGCAGCGCCATGGGGGGTCCCTACGAGCAGTACTTC
>TRBV7-2|once|TRBJ1-4|TRBD1
CASSYDRVGEKLFF
TGTGCCAGCAGCTATGACAGGGTGGGTGAAAAACTGTTTTTT
>TRBV18|few|TRBJ2-2|TRBD1
CASSPWTGDINTGELFF
TGTGCCAGCTCACCATGGACAGGGGATATTAACACCGGGGAGCTGTTTTTT
>TRBV27|NA|TRBJ2-2|NA
CASTSGAGTGELFF
TGTGCCAGCACTTCGGGGGCGGGCACCGGGGAGCTGTTTTTT
>TRBV15|NA|TRBJ2-1|NA
CATSDFTRVVNEQFF
TGTGCCACCAGCGATTTTACGCGTGTGGTCAATGAGCAGTTCTTC